This T cell receptor beta chain is drawn from a study of T cells after yellow fever vaccination. CDR3 length equals 16 residues. Germline V gene data show CDR1 as SQVTM and CDR2 as ANQGSEA. The V and J ends lost 7 bases and 5 bases respectively, with 24 bases between them. The table lists this clonotype with many counts. What it binds is not known. The authors made TCR cDNA by 5'RACE template switching, adding a universal primer site and UMIs. Each CDR3 protein gets one entry after TCRdb re-called the 5' RACE reads with MiXCR. The repertoire holds some 68,000 distinct CDR3 sequences, more than 6.5% seen once, with 37% in the top ten. The study, taken as a whole, reports: There was a small share of clonotypes that showed up in both the CD4 and CD8 compartments. Booster samples showed a return of most primary-vaccination clones (about 96% CD4, over 70% CD8).

The sequencing used CD8+ T cells sorted from PBMCs, collected about 49 days after the first yellow fever vaccination. The clonotype originates from a man between 18 and 35 years old who received the YFV17D yellow fever vaccine. This chain uses TRBV29-1 with TRBJ1-3, with D possibly being TRBD1 (5 bases). In DNA form, the CDR3 reads TGCAGCGCCGAGACCCTGGGGACCGGGAGGCGAAACACCATATATTTT. This gives the protein CSAETLGTGRRNTIYF.